What follows are 13 T cell receptor beta chains derived from one specimen sequenced in a study of OX40 agonist ivuxolimab in advanced cancers. Method: immunoSEQ multiplex PCR; TCRdb's copy keeps in-frame clones and lacks some. The sample carries around 67,000 clones, under 90% recorded once. This sample comprised CD4+ or CD8+ T cells sorted from blood, obtained in a trial of the OX40 agonist ivuxolimab. The receptors stem from an adult with an advanced solid tumor such as melanoma, head and neck, liver or kidney cancer.

The table lists this clone with a few counts. The chain recombines TRBV5-1 with TRBJ1-4; D call uncertain. CDR3 length: 13 residues. Germline V gives CDR1 SGHRS, CDR2 YFSETQ. Trimming stripped 4 bases from V and 4 bases from J, with 8 bases between. The CDR3 bases are TGCGCCAGCAGCCCAGGTAGTAATGAAAAACTGTTTTTT. Translation gives CASSPGSNEKLFF.

V and J are TRBV11-2 and TRBJ1-2, with 8 bases that match TRBD1. Per germline, CDR1 SGHAT and CDR2 FQNNGV. V gave up 5 bases and J gave up 1 base; unmatched junction bases: 6. The CDR3 length is 15 residues. CDR3 region: CASSPRQGNNYGYTF. The CDR3 DNA sequence: TGTGCCAGCAGCCCTCGACAGGGGAATAACTATGGCTACACCTTC. Looking up the rest from reference TRBV11-2 and TRBJ1-2 gives the full variable domain: EAGVAQSPRYKIIEKRQSVAFWCNPISGHATLYWYQQILGQGPKLLIQFQNNGVVDDSQLPKDRFSAERLKGVDSTLKIQPAKLEDSAVYLCASSPRQGNNYGYTFGSGTRLTVV.

CDR3 residues: CASSLARGAGYNEQFF. The DNA of the CDR3 is TGTGCCAGCAGCTTAGCAAGGGGGGCTGGCTACAATGAGCAGTTCTTC. The genes are TRBV7-9 and TRBJ2-1; D could derive from TRBD1 or TRBD2 (6 bases each). Germline lookup yields CDR1 SEHNR and CDR2 FQNEAQ (reference sequence). V lost 0 bases, J lost 3 bases, and 12 bases lay in between. The CDR3 is made up of 16 amino acids.

The genes are TRBV4-3 and TRBJ1-2; D is unresolved. With 0 bases removed from V and 2 bases from J, the gap between germline ends came to 4 bases. The CDR3 has 13 amino acids. Germline loops: CDR1 LGHNA, CDR2 YSLEER. CDR3 bases: TGCGCCAGCAGCCAAGACGGAAACTATGGCTACACCTTC. Translated, it gives CASSQDGNYGYTF.

V usage is TRBV30 and J usage is TRBJ1-4; no firm D call. The CDR3 has 14 amino acids. The germline gives CDR1 GTSNPN, CDR2 SVGIG (reference sequence). The V end lost 2 bases, the J end lost 3 bases, and 10 bases lay between the germline ends. The CDR3 DNA sequence: TGTGCCTGGAGTTCGGGATTCGCTAATGAAAAACTGTTTTTT. The encoded protein is CAWSSGFANEKLFF.

The chain joins TRBV6-5 to TRBJ1-4; D remains unclear. The CDR3 has 15 amino acids. V lost 0 bases and J lost 3, with 8 bases in between. Germline lookup yields CDR1 MNHEY and CDR2 SVGAGI. The CDR3 DNA reads TGTGCCAGCAGTTACTCTGGCAGCTCTAATGAAAAACTGTTTTTT. Its translation: CASSYSGSSNEKLFF.

The J gene is TRBJ2-4, the V gene TRBV7-2; D is undetermined. Germline V gene sequence: CDR1 SGHTA, CDR2 FQGNSA. Trimming removed 3 bases from V and 1 base from J, with 10 bases in between. This CDR3 is built from 15 residues. DNA for the CDR3: TGTGCCAGCAGCTTGGGTTTCACGGCCAAAAACATTCAGTACTTC. Its protein is CASSLGFTAKNIQYF.

The gene calls are TRBV19 and TRBJ1-3; D is unclear. The germline V gene has CDR1 LNHDA and CDR2 SQIVND (reference sequence). The germline V and J ends were trimmed by 7 bases and 4 bases, with 20 bases remaining between them. The CDR3 spans 16 residues. Written as DNA, the CDR3 is TGTGCCAGTACTTATGGAGGGTCCCCCTCGGGAAACACCATATATTTT. It yields the protein CASTYGGSPSGNTIYF. Full variable domain (remainder filled in from reference TRBV19 and TRBJ1-3): DGGITQSPKYLFRKEGQNVTLSCEQNLNHDAMYWYRQDPGQGLRLIYYSQIVNDFQKGDIAEGYSVSREKKESFPLTVTSAQKNPTAFYLCASTYGGSPSGNTIYFGEGSWLTVV.

By frequency in the sample, this clone is medium-sized (0.01 to 0.1%). CDR3 DNA sequence: TGTGCCAGCAGTGAACACGGGTACGGCTACACCTTC. Residues: CASSEHGYGYTF. The chain recombines TRBV2 with TRBJ1-2; D is unresolved. V lost 2 bases, J lost 8 bases, and 9 bases lay in between. There are 12 residues in the CDR3. Germline-derived CDR1 and CDR2 are SNHLY and FYNNEI.

The sample holds a few counts of this clone. The J gene is TRBJ2-7, the V gene TRBV6-1, with 7 bases aligning to TRBD1. This CDR3 spans 15 amino acids. The V and J ends lost 6 bases and 3 bases, in that order; junction bases with no gene match: 11. Germline lookup yields CDR1 MNHNS and CDR2 SASEGT. The DNA for the CDR3 is TGTGCCAGCAGGCTCAGGACAGGTGGTAACTACGAGCAGTACTTC. Translated, it gives CASRLRTGGNYEQYF.

This chain connects TRBV1 to TRBJ2-2; TRBD2 is the table's D call and was not checked against the DNA. TRBV1 represents a pseudogene. The CDR3 has 19 residues. The CDR3 DNA follows: TGCACCAGCAGCCACGCCCAGTACCTCGGGTCCTCGAACACCGGGGAGCTGTTTTTT. This codes for CTSSHAQYLGSSNTGELFF.

The chain is built from TRBV2 and TRBJ2-5; perhaps TRBD2 as D (6 bases). This CDR3 contains 14 residues. Germline V gene sequence: CDR1 SNHLY, CDR2 FYNNEI. V was trimmed by 3 bases and J by 0 bases, leaving 8 bases between them. This CDR3 is CASSDAGYQETQYF. The CDR3 nucleotides are TGTGCCAGCAGTGACGCGGGGTACCAAGAGACCCAGTACTTC.

The chain employs TRBV10-3 and TRBJ1-3; D may be TRBD1 (5 bases). V was clipped by 7 bases and J by 0 bases, with 7 bases between them. The germline gives CDR1 ENHRY, CDR2 SYGVKD. The CDR3 totals 13 residues. The CDR3 region has the DNA TGTGCCATCACGACAGACTCTGGAAACACCATATATTTT. Its translation: CAITTDSGNTIYF.